This T cell receptor beta chain was sequenced during a study of identical twins. Broader study findings: Out-of-frame TCR alpha sharing observed in monozygotic twins exceeded model estimates. Analyses based on zero insertions could be partly confounded by invariant MAIT and iNKT cells.

MiXCR, applied by TCRdb to the 5' RACE reads, yields one record per CDR3 protein. In the table there are 200,000 to 250,000 distinct CDR3 sequences, approximately 7% of which are singletons. Germline trimming cut 2 bases from V and 5 bases from J; bases unmatched to any gene: 9. In germline, CDR1 is LGHNA, CDR2 YNFKEQ. The CDR3 loop spans 17 amino acids. This clonotype was observed many times. The antigen is undetermined. This same sample was also part of a study on yellow fever vaccine responses in identical twins.

The TCR was taken from a woman aged 18-30 years in good health. Sequenced sample: memory (CD45RO+) T cells sorted from blood. The rearrangement joins TRBV4-2 to TRBJ2-3; 11 bases are shared with TRBD2. CDR3 DNA: TGTGCCAGCAGCCAACAACTAGCGGGAGCACCACGAGATACGCAGTATTTT. It yields the protein CASSQQLAGAPRDTQYF.